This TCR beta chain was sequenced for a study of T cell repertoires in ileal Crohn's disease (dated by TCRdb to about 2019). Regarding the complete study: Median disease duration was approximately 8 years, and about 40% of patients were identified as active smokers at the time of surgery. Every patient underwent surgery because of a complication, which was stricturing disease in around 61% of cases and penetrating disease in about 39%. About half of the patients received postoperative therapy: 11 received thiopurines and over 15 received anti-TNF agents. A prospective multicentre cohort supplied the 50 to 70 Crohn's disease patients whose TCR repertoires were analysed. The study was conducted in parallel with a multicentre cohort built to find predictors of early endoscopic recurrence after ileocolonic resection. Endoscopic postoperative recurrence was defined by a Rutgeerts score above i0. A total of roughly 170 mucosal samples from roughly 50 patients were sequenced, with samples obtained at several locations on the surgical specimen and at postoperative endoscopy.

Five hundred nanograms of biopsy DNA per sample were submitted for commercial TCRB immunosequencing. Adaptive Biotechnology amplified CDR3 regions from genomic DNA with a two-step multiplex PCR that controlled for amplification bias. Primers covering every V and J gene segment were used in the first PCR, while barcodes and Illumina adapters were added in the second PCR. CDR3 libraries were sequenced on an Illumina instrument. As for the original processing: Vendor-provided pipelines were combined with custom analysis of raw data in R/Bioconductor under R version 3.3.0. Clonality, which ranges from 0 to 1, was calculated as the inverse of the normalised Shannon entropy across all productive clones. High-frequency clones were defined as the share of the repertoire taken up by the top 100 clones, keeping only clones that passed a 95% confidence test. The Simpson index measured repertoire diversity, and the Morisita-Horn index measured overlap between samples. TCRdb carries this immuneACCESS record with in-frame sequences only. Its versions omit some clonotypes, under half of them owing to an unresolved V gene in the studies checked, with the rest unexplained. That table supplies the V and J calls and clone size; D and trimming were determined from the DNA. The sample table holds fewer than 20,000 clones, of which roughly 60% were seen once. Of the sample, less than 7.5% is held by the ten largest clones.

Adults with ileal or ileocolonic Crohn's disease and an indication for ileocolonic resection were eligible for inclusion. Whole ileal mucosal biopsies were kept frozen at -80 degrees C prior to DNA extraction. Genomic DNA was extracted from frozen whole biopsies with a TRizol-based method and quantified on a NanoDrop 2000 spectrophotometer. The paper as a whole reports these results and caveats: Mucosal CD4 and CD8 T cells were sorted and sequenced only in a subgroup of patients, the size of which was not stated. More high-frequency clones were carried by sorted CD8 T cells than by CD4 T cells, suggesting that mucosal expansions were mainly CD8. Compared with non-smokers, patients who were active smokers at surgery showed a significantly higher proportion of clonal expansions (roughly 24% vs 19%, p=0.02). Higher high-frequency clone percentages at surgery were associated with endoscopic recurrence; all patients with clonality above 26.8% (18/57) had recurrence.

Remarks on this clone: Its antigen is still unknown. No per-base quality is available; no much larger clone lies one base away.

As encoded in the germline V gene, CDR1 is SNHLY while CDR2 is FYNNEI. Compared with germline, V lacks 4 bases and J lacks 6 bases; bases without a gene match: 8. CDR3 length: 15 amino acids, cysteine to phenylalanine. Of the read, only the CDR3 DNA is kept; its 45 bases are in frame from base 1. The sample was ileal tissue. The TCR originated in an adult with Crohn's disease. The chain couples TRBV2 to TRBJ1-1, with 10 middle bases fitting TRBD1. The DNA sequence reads TGTGCCAGCAGTGTCGGGTTTGGGACAGGGGCTGAAGCTTTCTTT. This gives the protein CASSVGFGTGAEAFF.